This is a list of T cell receptor beta chains from one sample in a study of T cells in localized non-small cell lung cancer. This table comes from immunoSEQ multiplex PCR, and its TCRdb copy is limited to in-frame clones, with some not included. Among roughly 1,500 clones listed, approximately 24% were seen once. The material was normal lung tissue next to the tumor, obtained before any cancer treatment. The receptors here all came from a man aged 40 to 69 with stage II squamous cell lung carcinoma. Both conserved end residues are part of each CDR3. D genes are given only for firm matches. Clone sizes are given selectively: once, few, many, or a class where the clone is expanded.

clone size	V gene	J gene	D gene	CDR3 protein	CDR3 DNA
-	TRBV9	TRBJ2-3	TRBD1	CASSVDRKNTQYF	TGTGCCAGCAGCGTGGACAGGAAGAATACGCAGTATTTT
-	TRBV19	TRBJ1-4	TRBD1	CASRQGGNEKLFF	TGTGCCAGTAGGCAGGGGGGAAATGAAAAACTGTTTTTT
large	TRBV14	TRBJ1-1	TRBD1	CASSQDRGSFINMNTEAFF	TGTGCCAGCAGCCAGGACAGGGGGTCCTTTATTAACATGAACACTGAAGCTTTCTTT
few	TRBV19	TRBJ2-1	-	CASSFQYNEQFF	TGTGCCAGTAGTTTTCAGTACAATGAGCAGTTCTTC
medium-sized	TRBV6-8	TRBJ2-6	-	CASTLEQGLGANVLTF	TGTGCCAGCACCCTAGAACAGGGCCTCGGGGCCAACGTCCTGACTTTC
few	TRBV19	TRBJ1-1	TRBD1	CASSSGGGLEAFF	TGTGCCAGTAGTTCAGGGGGAGGTCTTGAAGCTTTCTTT
large	TRBV6-8	TRBJ1-1	-	CASSRKGDNLGTTEAFF	TGTGCCAGCAGTCGGAAGGGGGACAACCTGGGGACCACTGAAGCTTTCTTT
-	TRBV19	TRBJ2-5	TRBD2	CASSLMTSLETQYF	TGTGCCAGTAGTCTAATGACTAGCCTGGAGACCCAGTACTTC
few	TRBV6-8	TRBJ2-1	TRBD2	CASSRLAGGYNEQFF	TGTGCCAGCAGCAGACTAGCGGGAGGATACAATGAGCAGTTCTTC
few	TRBV18	TRBJ2-3	TRBD2	CASSPRGTSGSDTQYF	TGTGCCAGCTCACCGAGAGGGACTAGCGGATCAGATACGCAGTATTTT
-	TRBV12-5	TRBJ2-2	-	CASNPTSLTGELFF	TGTGCCAGCAACCCAACTAGCCTAACCGGGGAGCTGTTTTTT
few	TRBV15	TRBJ1-5	-	CATSRGQSTYSNQPQHF	TGTGCCACCAGCAGAGGACAGAGCACATATAGCAATCAGCCCCAGCATTTT
-	TRBV30	TRBJ2-7	-	CAWSIQYEQYF	TGTGCCTGGAGCATCCAATACGAGCAGTACTTC
-	TRBV12-5	TRBJ2-2	-	CASNPGGSNTGELFF	TGTGCCAGCAATCCCGGGGGCTCGAACACCGGGGAGCTGTTTTTT
few	TRBV14	TRBJ2-2	TRBD2	CASSQNFVREVNTGELFF	TGTGCCAGCAGCCAAAATTTCGTGCGGGAGGTTAACACCGGGGAGCTGTTTTTT
-	TRBV25-1	TRBJ2-5	TRBD1	CASSEETGWEETQYF	TGTGCCAGCAGTGAAGAGACAGGGTGGGAAGAGACCCAGTACTTC
few	TRBV6-8	TRBJ2-1	TRBD1	CASSLSTGVGEQFF	TGTGCCAGCAGTCTCTCGACAGGGGTAGGTGAGCAGTTCTTC
few	TRBV19	TRBJ1-5	TRBD1	CASSIYSGGNSNQPQHF	TGTGCCAGTAGTATTTACTCAGGGGGCAATAGCAATCAGCCCCAGCATTTT
medium-sized	TRBV11-3	TRBJ1-1	-	CASSSGTLNTEAFF	TGTGCCAGCAGCAGCGGGACATTGAACACTGAAGCTTTCTTT
few	TRBV5-5	TRBJ2-1	TRBD2	CASSAPGLAGDGEQFF	TGTGCCAGCAGCGCTCCGGGACTAGCGGGAGACGGTGAGCAGTTCTTC
large	TRBV6-8	TRBJ1-1	TRBD1	CASIPRDSFTEAFF	TGTGCCAGCATCCCCCGGGACAGTTTCACTGAAGCTTTCTTT
-	TRBV9	TRBJ2-2	-	CASSAGGPNTGELFF	TGTGCCAGCAGCGCCGGTGGACCTAACACCGGGGAGCTGTTTTTT
few	TRBV11-3	TRBJ1-1	-	CASSPPRALGTEAFF	TGTGCCAGCAGCCCCCCGAGGGCCCTGGGGACTGAAGCTTTCTTT
-	TRBV6-8	TRBJ2-2	-	CASRRWELPRNSGELFF	TGTGCCAGCAGGCGTTGGGAGCTCCCGCGAAATTCCGGGGAGCTGTTTTTT
medium-sized	TRBV7-5	TRBJ2-7	-	CVRSWPLAMNPYEQYF	TGTGTCAGAAGCTGGCCCCTGGCGATGAATCCCTACGAGCAGTACTTC
medium-sized	TRBV11-3	TRBJ1-2	-	CASSRGWGGYGYTF	TGTGCCAGCAGCCGAGGGTGGGGAGGCTATGGCTACACCTTC
once	TRBV29-1	TRBJ2-1	-	CSVLRERTYNEQFF	TGCAGCGTTCTGCGGGAACGAACCTACAATGAGCAGTTCTTC
-	TRBV10-2	TRBJ2-2	-	CASSESRTDTGELFF	TGCGCCAGCAGTGAGTCCCGGACAGACACCGGGGAGCTGTTTTTT
few	TRBV9	TRBJ1-2	-	CASSVEEWDRASGYTF	TGTGCCAGCAGCGTAGAGGAGTGGGACCGAGCTTCTGGCTACACCTTC
-	TRBV19	TRBJ2-6	TRBD1	CASRTGSSGANVLTF	TGTGCCAGTAGGACAGGGAGCTCTGGGGCCAACGTCCTGACTTTC
-	TRBV6-8	TRBJ1-2	-	CASSYRNGDFYGYTF	TGTGCCAGCAGTTACCGTAACGGGGATTTCTATGGCTACACCTTC
-	TRBV6-8	TRBJ2-3	-	CASSPGRYTDTQYF	TGTGCCAGCAGTCCGGGACGATACACAGATACGCAGTATTTT
-	TRBV6-8	TRBJ2-5	-	CAISGAQETQYF	TGTGCCATCAGTGGGGCACAAGAGACCCAGTACTTC
-	TRBV19	TRBJ2-1	TRBD1	CATLQGAGYNEQFF	TGTGCCACCCTACAGGGGGCGGGCTACAATGAGCAGTTCTTC
large	TRBV25-1	TRBJ1-1	-	CASSGRGVNTEAFF	TGTGCCAGCAGTGGACGGGGGGTGAACACTGAAGCTTTCTTT
-	TRBV28	TRBJ2-2	TRBD2	CASSLGAGGIFTNTGELFF	TGTGCCAGCAGTTTGGGAGCGGGAGGGATTTTCACGAACACCGGGGAGCTGTTTTTT
-	TRBV18	TRBJ2-7	TRBD2	CASSPPIASGRPYEQYF	TGTGCCAGCTCACCACCTATCGCAAGCGGGAGGCCCTACGAGCAGTACTTC